What follows are 5 T cell receptor beta chains derived from one specimen sequenced in a study of cytomegalovirus exposure and HLA in healthy donors. The primer mix had 60 Vbeta and 13 Jbeta primers. Clones were sequenced by immunoSEQ multiplex PCR, and TCRdb holds only the in-frame ones, with some missing. The sample has more than 90,000 clones, under 85% seen once. The material sequenced was PBMCs. These receptors were collected from a man between 25 and 39 years old in good health and CMV-seropositive.

This sequence joins TRBV9 and TRBJ1-5; 7 nucleotides align to TRBD1. Germline loops: CDR1 SGDLS, CDR2 YYNGEE. Trimming removed 0 bases from V and 7 bases from J; junction bases left unmatched: 1. The CDR3 loop spans 13 amino acids. CDR3 sequence (DNA): TGTGCCAGCAGCGTAGAGGGGGCACAGCCCCAGCATTTT. This encodes CASSVEGAQPQHF.

J is TRBJ1-3 and V is TRBV7-3; 7 bases fit TRBD1. The germline gives CDR1 SGHTA, CDR2 FQGTGA. The CDR3 covers 14 residues. V trimming: 5 bases; J trimming: 1 base; junction bases outside the gene matches: 2. The CDR3, as DNA: TGTGCCAGCAGCCCGACAGGGTCTGGAAACACCATATATTTT. This codes for CASSPTGSGNTIYF.

This sequence joins TRBV5-1 and TRBJ2-1, with TRBD2 identical over 7 bases. In germline, CDR1 is SGHRS, CDR2 YFSETQ. CDR3 length: 13 residues. J gave up 10 bases and V 0 bases, and 4 bases lay outside the gene matches. The CDR3 loop is CASSLDLAEEQFF. In nucleotides, the CDR3 is TGCGCCAGCAGCTTGGATCTAGCGGAAGAGCAGTTCTTC. The entire variable domain, with the rest obtained from reference TRBV5-1 and TRBJ2-1, is as follows: KAGVTQTPRYLIKTRGQQVTLSCSPISGHRSVSWYQQTPGQGLQFLFEYFSETQRNKGNFPGRFSGRQFSNSRSEMNVSTLELGDSALYLCASSLDLAEEQFFGPGTRLTVL.

V and J are TRBV19 and TRBJ2-1; 9 positions match TRBD1. The CDR3 length is 16 residues. Germline assignment: CDR1 LNHDA and CDR2 SQIVND (reference sequence). Trimming removed 5 bases from V and 5 bases from J; junction bases left unmatched: 10. The CDR3 nucleotides are TGTGCCAGTAGTGGGACCGGGACAGGGTTTAACAATGAGCAGTTCTTC. Encoded protein: CASSGTGTGFNNEQFF.

This clone was seen only once. Germline is not matched at one junction end, which may reflect a read error. The chain is built from TRBV4-3 and TRBJ1-2; D not resolved. Germline CDR1 and CDR2: LGHNA and YSLEER. CDR3 size: 16 residues. Here the CDR3 DNA reads TGCGCCAGCAGCCAAGTTTCCCAGGAGAGAGACTATGGCTACCCCTTC. This encodes CASSQVSQERDYGYPF.